This TCR beta chain was sequenced in a study of CD8 T cells in ankylosing spondylitis. General study points: Reported data indicate significant enrichment of disease-linked clones within matched ankylosing spondylitis synovial fluid. About 8 highly homologous variants made up a TCR beta motif, and this motif appeared characteristic of ankylosing spondylitis blood.

With regard to this clonotype: The antigen is not known.

Trimming pared 1 base from V and 8 bases from J, leaving 9 bases between. Germline V gene data show CDR1 as MGHRA and CDR2 as YSYEKL. The length of the CDR3 is 13 residues. With molecular barcodes, quantitative 5'-RACE was used to make the TCR beta libraries. TCRdb itself ran the 5' RACE reads through MiXCR, one entry per CDR3 protein. The sample gives tens of thousands of distinct CDR3 sequences, around 25% of which show up once; around 59% is in the top ten. The clonotype comes from a male donor with ankylosing spondylitis or in good health (not recorded which). V usage is TRBV4-1 and J usage is TRBJ2-1; D is uncertain. The source material was blood, either unsorted or a sorted T cell fraction (not recorded which). The CDR3 is CASSQVSSDEQFF. The CDR3 region has the DNA TGCGCCAGCAGCCAAGTTTCTTCGGATGAGCAGTTCTTC.